This TCR beta chain was obtained from a study of PD-L1 blockade in urothelial cancer (TCRdb year 2017). Describing the broader study: All patients started therapy at some point between 2014 and 2016 and received atezolizumab 1,200 mg intravenously every 3 weeks. Just over 28 patients had pretreatment blood TCR-seq, some 25 had at least one posttreatment blood collection, and some 25 had tumor TCR-seq. Progression-free survival longer than 6 months counted as durable clinical benefit, and TCR features were additionally tested against both progression-free and overall survival. TCR sequencing covered pretreatment tumor samples and matched, serially collected peripheral blood taken before and after atezolizumab treatment. Whole exome sequencing and RNA sequencing of pretreatment tumors were performed alongside TCR sequencing in the same patients. Blood samples gave a median of about 140,000 T cells and tens of thousands of unique TCRs, with a median clonality of around 0.08. Somatic, immune and clinical correlates of response to PD-L1 blockade with atezolizumab in urothelial cancer were the focus of an exploratory multi-omic analysis. Patients had an ECOG performance status of 0 or 1 and had received between 0 and 3 prior chemotherapy regimens. Roughly ten patients achieved durable clinical benefit and about 22 did not. About 90% of the roughly 30 patients were identified as males with urothelial cancer of bladder origin, and a prior smoking history was reported by 18 of 29 patients. Blood samples were analyzed 3 weeks after the start of treatment (second dose) and 6 weeks after the start of treatment.

The cohort comprised 30 or so patients with locally advanced or metastatic urothelial carcinoma treated at Memorial Sloan Kettering on a trial protocol. Peripheral blood mononuclear cells were collected pretreatment and during treatment, at between 1 and 8 total time points per patient. The Qiagen DNeasy Blood extraction kit was used to purify genomic DNA from total PBMCs and tumor samples. PBMCs were collected pretreatment and during treatment, and were isolated and stored as previously described. Synthetic TCR analog templates were spiked into each PCR so that absolute template abundance could be estimated from read counts. TCRbeta CDR3 regions were amplified from genomic DNA with bias-controlled V and J gene primers using the immunoSEQ assay. Rearranged TCRbeta segments were sequenced at approximately 20X coverage. In the source study's methods: Clustering was used to correct sequencing errors, and CDR3s were annotated against IMGT so that V, D and J genes could be assigned. Downstream analyses used only productive TCRbeta rearrangements and left out out-of-frame or stop-codon sequences. To compute clonality, Shannon entropy was normalized by the log of the number of unique productive sequences and then subtracted from one. Clones differing between time points or between blood and tumor were identified using Fisher's exact test with Benjamini-Hochberg correction, with an adjusted p below 0.01 applied as the threshold. TCRdb retrieved this table from immuneACCESS and kept in-frame rearrangements only. Not all clones are present; in checked studies, unresolved V genes account for under half, and no reason is known for the remainder. The DNA gave D and trimming, while V, J and clone size come from that table. A total of tens of thousands of clones appear in this sample, 70% to 90% of them only once. Of the sample, roughly 8.2% is held by the ten largest clones.

Points the paper makes about the study in general: Improved progression-free and overall survival was found to be associated with pretreatment peripheral blood TCR clonality below the median. Because the sample size was small (n ≈ 31) and many of the analyses were exploratory, the results are meant to be hypothesis-generating. Patients with durable benefit showed greater expansion of tumor-associated TCR clones in peripheral blood 3 weeks after starting treatment (n ≈ 22, p = 0.022).

Via the germline V gene (reference sequence), CDR1 is MNHEY and CDR2 SMNVEV. Trimming leaves V shorter by 1 base and J shorter by 6 bases, with the junction holding 5 bases beyond the gene matches. There are 15 amino acids in the CDR3, from cysteine to phenylalanine inclusive. Only the CDR3 DNA stays, 45 bases, in frame from base 1. Comments on this clone: The antigen it binds to is not known. No much larger clone is present one base from it, and per-base qualities are unavailable.

The sample in question was PBMCs, obtained around atezolizumab (anti-PD-L1) treatment. The sequence came from a man aged 55 to 69 with urothelial cancer. The chain employs TRBV27 and TRBJ2-7; the junction holds 11 bases that match TRBD1. The sequence in DNA is TGTGCCAGCAGTTTATGGGGACAGGGGGTGGGCGAGCAGTACTTC. Its protein product is CASSLWGQGVGEQYF.